This TCR beta chain appears in the sequencing data of a study of cytomegalovirus exposure and HLA in healthy donors. The study's findings and limits: When a later analysis was performed, an Asian-associated ancestry cluster reportedly had fewer N-insertions than the roughly 700-donor mean. Several top significant clusters appeared, in a later analysis, to be linked to common viral pathogens.

Germline assignment: CDR1 LNHDA and CDR2 SQIVND (reference sequence). J gave up 0 bases and V 5 bases, and 8 bases lay outside the gene matches. The CDR3 covers 16 residues. 60 Vbeta and 13 Jbeta primers were used in PCR. Using immunoSEQ multiplex PCR, the repertoire was profiled, and TCRdb retains in-frame clones only, with some absent. The sample consists of more than 150,000 clones, 84% of them appearing once. Notes on this clone: Its specificity is not known.

The receptor comes from a girl aged 2 to 10 in good health and CMV-seropositive. Sequencing was carried out using PBMCs. This chain joins TRBV19 and TRBJ2-3, with TRBD1 matching over 7 bases. The chain's CDR3 is CASSLFTGVSTDTQYF. The DNA of the CDR3 is TGTGCCAGTAGTCTATTTACAGGGGTTAGCACAGATACGCAGTATTTT.